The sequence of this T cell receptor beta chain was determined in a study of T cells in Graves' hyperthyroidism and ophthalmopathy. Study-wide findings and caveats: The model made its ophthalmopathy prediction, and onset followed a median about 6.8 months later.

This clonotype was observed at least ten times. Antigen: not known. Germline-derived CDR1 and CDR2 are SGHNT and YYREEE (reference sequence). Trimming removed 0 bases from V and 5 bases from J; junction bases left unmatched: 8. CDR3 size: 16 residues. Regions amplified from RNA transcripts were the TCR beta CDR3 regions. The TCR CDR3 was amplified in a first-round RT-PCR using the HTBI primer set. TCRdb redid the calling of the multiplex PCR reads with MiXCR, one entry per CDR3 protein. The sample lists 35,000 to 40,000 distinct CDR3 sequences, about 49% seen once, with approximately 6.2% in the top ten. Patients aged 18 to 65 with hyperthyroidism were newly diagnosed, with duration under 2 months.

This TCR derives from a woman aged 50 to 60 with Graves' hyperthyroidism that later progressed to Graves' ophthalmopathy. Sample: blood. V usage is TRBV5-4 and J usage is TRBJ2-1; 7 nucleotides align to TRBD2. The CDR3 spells CASSLAGTSANNEQFF. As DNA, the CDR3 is TGTGCCAGCAGCTTGGCCGGAACTAGCGCCAACAATGAGCAGTTCTTC.